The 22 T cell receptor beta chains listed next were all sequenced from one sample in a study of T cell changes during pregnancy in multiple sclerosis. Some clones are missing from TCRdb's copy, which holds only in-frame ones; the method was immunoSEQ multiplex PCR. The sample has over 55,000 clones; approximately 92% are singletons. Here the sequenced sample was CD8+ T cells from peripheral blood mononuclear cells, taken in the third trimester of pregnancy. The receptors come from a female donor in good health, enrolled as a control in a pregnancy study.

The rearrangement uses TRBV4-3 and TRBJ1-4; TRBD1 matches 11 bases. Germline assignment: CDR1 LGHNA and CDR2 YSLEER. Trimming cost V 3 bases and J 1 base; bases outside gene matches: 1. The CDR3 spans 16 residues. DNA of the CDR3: TGCGCCAGCAGCCAGGGGACAGGGGGAACTAATGAAAAACTGTTTTTT. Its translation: CASSQGTGGTNEKLFF.

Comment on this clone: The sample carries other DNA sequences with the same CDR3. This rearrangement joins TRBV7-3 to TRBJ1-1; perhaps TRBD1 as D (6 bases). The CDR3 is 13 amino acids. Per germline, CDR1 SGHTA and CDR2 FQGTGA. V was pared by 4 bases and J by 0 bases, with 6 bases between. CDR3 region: CASSWTVNTEAFF. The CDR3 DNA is TGTGCCAGCAGCTGGACAGTGAACACTGAAGCTTTCTTT.

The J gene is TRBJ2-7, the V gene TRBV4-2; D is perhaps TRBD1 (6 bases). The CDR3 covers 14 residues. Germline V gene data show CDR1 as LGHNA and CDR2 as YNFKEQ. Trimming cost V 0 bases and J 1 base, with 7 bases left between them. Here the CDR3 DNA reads TGTGCCAGCAGCCAAGATAGGGGGTCCTACGAGCAGTACTTC. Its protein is CASSQDRGSYEQYF.

This chain's CDR3 is CASRDSYGYTF. DNA for the CDR3: TGTGCCTCGCGGGACAGCTATGGCTACACCTTC. The chain employs TRBV30 and TRBJ1-2, with 7 positions matching TRBD1. V lost 7 bases to trimming and J lost 4 bases; unmatched junction nucleotides: 3. This CDR3 is 11 amino acids long. CDR1 GTSNPN and CDR2 SVGIG come from the germline V gene (reference sequence).

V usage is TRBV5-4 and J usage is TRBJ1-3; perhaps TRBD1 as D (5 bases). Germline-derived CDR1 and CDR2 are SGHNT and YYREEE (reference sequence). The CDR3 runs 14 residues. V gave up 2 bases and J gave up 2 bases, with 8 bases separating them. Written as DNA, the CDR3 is TGTGCCAGCAGCTTCGGGGGAGCTGGAAACACCATATATTTT. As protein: CASSFGGAGNTIYF. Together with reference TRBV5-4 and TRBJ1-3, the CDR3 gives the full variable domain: ETGVTQSPTHLIKTRGQQVTLRCSSQSGHNTVSWYQQALGQGPQFIFQYYREEENGRGNFPPRFSGLQFPNYSSELNVNALELDDSALYLCASSFGGAGNTIYFGEGSWLTVV.

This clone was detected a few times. CDR3: CASSPRTGSSYNEQFF. Written as DNA, the CDR3 is TGTGCCAGCAGCCCACGGACAGGGAGCTCCTACAATGAGCAGTTCTTC. This chain joins TRBV7-9 and TRBJ2-1; TRBD1 agrees at 8 bases. This CDR3 has 16 residues. V trimming: 5 bases; J trimming: 0 bases; junction bases outside the gene matches: 6. Looked up from germline, CDR1 is SEHNR and CDR2 is FQNEAQ (reference sequence).

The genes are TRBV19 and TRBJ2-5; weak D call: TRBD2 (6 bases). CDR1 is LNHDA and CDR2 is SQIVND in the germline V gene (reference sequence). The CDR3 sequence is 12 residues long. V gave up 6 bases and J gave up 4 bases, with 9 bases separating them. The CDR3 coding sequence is TGTGCCAGTAGAGATAGCGGAGAGACCCAGTACTTC. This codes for CASRDSGETQYF.

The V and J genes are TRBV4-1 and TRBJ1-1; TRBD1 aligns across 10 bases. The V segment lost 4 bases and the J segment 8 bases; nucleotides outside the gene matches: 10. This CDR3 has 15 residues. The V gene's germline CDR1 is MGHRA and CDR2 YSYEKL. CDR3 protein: CASSRLPGQGSEAFF. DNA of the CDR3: TGCGCCAGCAGCCGCCTCCCGGGACAGGGGAGCGAAGCTTTCTTT.

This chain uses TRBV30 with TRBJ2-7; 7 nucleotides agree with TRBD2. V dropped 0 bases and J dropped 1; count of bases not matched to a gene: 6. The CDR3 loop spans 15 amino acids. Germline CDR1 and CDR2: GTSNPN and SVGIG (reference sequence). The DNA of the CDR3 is TGTGCCTGGAGTGTACCTTGGCGGGGGTCCTACGAGCAGTACTTC. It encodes CAWSVPWRGSYEQYF.

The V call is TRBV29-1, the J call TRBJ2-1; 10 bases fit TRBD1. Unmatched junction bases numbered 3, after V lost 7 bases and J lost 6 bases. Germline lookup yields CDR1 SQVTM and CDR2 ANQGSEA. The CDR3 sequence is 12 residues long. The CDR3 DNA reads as TGCAGCGCTGGACAGGGGGGCAATGAGCAGTTCTTC. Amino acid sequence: CSAGQGGNEQFF.

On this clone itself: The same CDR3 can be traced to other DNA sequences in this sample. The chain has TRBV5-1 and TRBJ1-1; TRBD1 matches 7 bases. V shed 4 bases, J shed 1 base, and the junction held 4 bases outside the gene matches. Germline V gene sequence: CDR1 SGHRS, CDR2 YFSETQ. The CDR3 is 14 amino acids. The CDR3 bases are TGCGCCAGCAGCAGGACAGGCTCGAACACTGAAGCTTTCTTT. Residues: CASSRTGSNTEAFF.

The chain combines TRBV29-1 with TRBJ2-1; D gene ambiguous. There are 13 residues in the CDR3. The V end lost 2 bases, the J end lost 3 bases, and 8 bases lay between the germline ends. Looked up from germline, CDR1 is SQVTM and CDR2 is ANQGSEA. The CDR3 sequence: CSVEPENYNEQFF. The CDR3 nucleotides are TGCAGCGTTGAACCGGAGAACTACAATGAGCAGTTCTTC.

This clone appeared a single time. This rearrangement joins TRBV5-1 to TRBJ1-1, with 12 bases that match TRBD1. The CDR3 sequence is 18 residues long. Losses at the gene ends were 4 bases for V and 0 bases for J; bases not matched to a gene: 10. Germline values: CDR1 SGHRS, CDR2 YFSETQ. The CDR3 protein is CASSSRDRGRGMNTEAFF. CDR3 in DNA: TGCGCCAGCAGCAGCCGGGACAGGGGGCGGGGAATGAACACTGAAGCTTTCTTT.

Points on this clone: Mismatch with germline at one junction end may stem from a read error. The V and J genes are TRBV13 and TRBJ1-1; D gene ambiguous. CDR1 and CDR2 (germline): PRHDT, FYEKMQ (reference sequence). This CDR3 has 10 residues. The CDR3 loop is CASSLERVTF. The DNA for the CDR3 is TGTGCCAGCAGCTTAGAGAGGGTAACCTTT.

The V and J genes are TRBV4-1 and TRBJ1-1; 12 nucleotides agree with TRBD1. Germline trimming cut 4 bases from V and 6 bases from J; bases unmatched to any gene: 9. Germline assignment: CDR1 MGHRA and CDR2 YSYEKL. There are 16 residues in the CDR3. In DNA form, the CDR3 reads TGCGCCAGCAGCCTCGGGACCGGGACAGGGGGCCCTGAAGCTTTCTTT. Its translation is CASSLGTGTGGPEAFF.

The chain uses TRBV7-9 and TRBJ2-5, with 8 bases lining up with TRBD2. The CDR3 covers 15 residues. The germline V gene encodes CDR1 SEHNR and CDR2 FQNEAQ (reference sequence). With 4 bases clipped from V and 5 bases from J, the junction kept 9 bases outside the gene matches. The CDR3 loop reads CASSSTQAGVETQYF. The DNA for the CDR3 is TGTGCCAGCAGCTCCACCCAAGCGGGAGTGGAGACCCAGTACTTC.

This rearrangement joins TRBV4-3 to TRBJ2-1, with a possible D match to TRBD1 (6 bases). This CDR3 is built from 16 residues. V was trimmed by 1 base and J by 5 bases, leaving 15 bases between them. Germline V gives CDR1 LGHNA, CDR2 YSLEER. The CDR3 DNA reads TGCGCCAGCAGCCAAGGCACGGGGACACGAGACAATGAGCAGTTCTTC. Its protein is CASSQGTGTRDNEQFF.

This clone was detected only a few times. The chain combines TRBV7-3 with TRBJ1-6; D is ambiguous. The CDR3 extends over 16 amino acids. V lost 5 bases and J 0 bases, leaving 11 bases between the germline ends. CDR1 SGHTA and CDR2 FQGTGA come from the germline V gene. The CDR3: CASSASVISYNSPLHF. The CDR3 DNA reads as TGTGCCAGCAGCGCATCGGTAATCTCCTATAATTCACCCCTCCACTTT.

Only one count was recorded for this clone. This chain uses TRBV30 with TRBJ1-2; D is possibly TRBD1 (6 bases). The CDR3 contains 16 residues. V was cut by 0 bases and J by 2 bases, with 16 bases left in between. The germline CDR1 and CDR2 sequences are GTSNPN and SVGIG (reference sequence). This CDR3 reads CAWSVWGGQENYGYTF. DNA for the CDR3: TGTGCCTGGAGTGTATGGGGGGGGCAAGAGAACTATGGCTACACCTTC. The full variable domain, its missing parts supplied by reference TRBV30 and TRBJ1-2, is SQTIHQWPATLVQPVGSPLSLECTVEGTSNPNLYWYRQAAGRGLQLLFYSVGIGQISSEVPQNLSASRPQDRQFILSSKKLLLSDSGFYLCAWSVWGGQENYGYTFGSGTRLTVV.

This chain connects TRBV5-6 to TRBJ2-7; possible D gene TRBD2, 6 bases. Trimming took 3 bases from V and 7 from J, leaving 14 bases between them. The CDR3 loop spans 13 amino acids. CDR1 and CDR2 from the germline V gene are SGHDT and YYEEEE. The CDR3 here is CASSSGVGWEQYF. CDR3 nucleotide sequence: TGTGCCAGCAGCTCGGGGGTAGGGTGGGAGCAGTACTTC.

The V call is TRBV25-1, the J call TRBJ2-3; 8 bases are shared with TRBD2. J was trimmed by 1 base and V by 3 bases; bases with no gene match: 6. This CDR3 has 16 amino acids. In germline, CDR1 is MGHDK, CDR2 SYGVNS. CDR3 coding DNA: TGTGCCAGCAGTGATTGGGTTAGCGGGGGCACAGATACGCAGTATTTT. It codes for CASSDWVSGGTDTQYF.

The CDR3 coding sequence is TGTGCCAGTAGTACTTTCTCCGACACTGAAGCTTTCTTT. Translation gives CASSTFSDTEAFF. The chain joins TRBV19 to TRBJ1-1; D not certain. The CDR3 covers 13 residues. Germline CDR1 LNHDA, CDR2 SQIVND (reference sequence). The germline V and J ends were trimmed by 4 bases and 3 bases, with 9 bases remaining between them.